Listed below are T cell receptor beta chains from one sample, sequenced in a study of CD4 T cells in relation to SARS-CoV-2 and coronaviruses. Sequenced by immunoSEQ multiplex PCR; TCRdb stores in-frame clones only, minus some. The sample contains 25,000 to 30,000 clones, 60% to 85% of which appear only once. Their antigen targets remain unknown. The sequenced sample consisted of CD4+ T cells from PBMCs, cultured in vitro. The origin of the receptors is a human donor in good health. Each CDR3 is given with its conserved first and last residue. The order of the fields is CDR3 DNA, CDR3 protein, J gene, V gene, D gene, clone size. A D gene is named only where the DNA matches it firmly. Not every row has a clone size; where given, it reads once, few, many or a size class.

DNA: TGTGCCAGCAGCCCCTCGGGGGGCACCGGGGAGCTGTTTTTT
CDR3: CASSPSGGTGELFF
J: TRBJ2-2
V: TRBV7-3
D: TRBD2
size: .

DNA: TGTGCCATCACCACGCCCCCCACCTATGGCTACACCTTC
CDR3: CAITTPPTYGYTF
J: TRBJ1-2
V: TRBV10-3
D: .
size: .

DNA: TGTGCCAGCAGCCCAGGAGGGGTTGAGGCCACTGAAGCTTTCTTT
CDR3: CASSPGGVEATEAFF
J: TRBJ1-1
V: TRBV5-6
D: .
size: .

DNA: TGTGCCAGCAGTGGGTCTAGCGGGGGGGCCAGAGAGCAGTACTTC
CDR3: CASSGSSGGAREQYF
J: TRBJ2-7
V: TRBV2
D: TRBD2
size: .

DNA: TGTGCCAGCTCACCATCAGGGAACACTGAAGCTTTCTTT
CDR3: CASSPSGNTEAFF
J: TRBJ1-1
V: TRBV18
D: .
size: .

DNA: TGTGCCAGCAGCTTACCAGGACTAGTAGGCAATGAGCAGTTCTTC
CDR3: CASSLPGLVGNEQFF
J: TRBJ2-1
V: TRBV7-3
D: TRBD2
size: few

DNA: TGTGCCAGCAGTTTAGGGGGCCAAGAAAAACTGTTTTTT
CDR3: CASSLGGQEKLFF
J: TRBJ1-4
V: TRBV25-1
D: TRBD1
size: .

DNA: TGTGCCACCGACTATGACACTGAAGCTTTCTTT
CDR3: CATDYDTEAFF
J: TRBJ1-1
V: TRBV24-1
D: .
size: few

DNA: TGTGCCAGCAGCGGCCTGGGGGGGCTTGGGGAGACCCAGTACTTC
CDR3: CASSGLGGLGETQYF
J: TRBJ2-5
V: TRBV7-9
D: .
size: .

DNA: TGTGCCAGCAGGCCCCCCCTGACGGGGAACTATGGCTACACCTTC
CDR3: CASRPPLTGNYGYTF
J: TRBJ1-2
V: TRBV2
D: .
size: few

DNA: TGTGCCAGCAGAGGGGGGACTAGCGGGTGGAGTGAGCAGTTCTTC
CDR3: CASRGGTSGWSEQFF
J: TRBJ2-1
V: TRBV6-5
D: TRBD2
size: .

DNA: TGTGCCAGCTCACGACCGAAAGGATCTGGAAACACCATATATTTT
CDR3: CASSRPKGSGNTIYF
J: TRBJ1-3
V: TRBV18
D: .
size: .

DNA: TGCGCCAGCAGCTCCACGAGGCAGGGAAGCGTAAGGACTGAAGCTTTCTTT
CDR3: CASSSTRQGSVRTEAFF
J: TRBJ1-1
V: TRBV5-1
D: .
size: .

DNA: TGTGCCAGCAGCCGACTAGCGGGAGAGGACACCGGGGAGCTGTTTTTT
CDR3: CASSRLAGEDTGELFF
J: TRBJ2-2
V: TRBV7-3
D: TRBD2
size: few

DNA: TGTGCTAGCAGCTTAGTAGGAGTGGGAGATACGCAGTATTTT
CDR3: CASSLVGVGDTQYF
J: TRBJ2-3
V: TRBV7-7
D: .
size: .

DNA: TGTGCCAGCAGCTTCATAGGGGTCGATGAGCAGTTCTTC
CDR3: CASSFIGVDEQFF
J: TRBJ2-1
V: TRBV5-8
D: .
size: .

DNA: TGTGCCAGCAGCTTAGGGGGACAGGGTAATTCACCCCTCCACTTT
CDR3: CASSLGGQGNSPLHF
J: TRBJ1-6
V: TRBV7-6
D: TRBD1
size: .

DNA: TGTGCCAGCAGTCTCGGGGGGCTTAACTATGGCTACACCTTC
CDR3: CASSLGGLNYGYTF
J: TRBJ1-2
V: TRBV6-5
D: .
size: .

DNA: TGTGCCAGCAGTTACGACGCAGGGCCTCCGTATGGCTACACCTTC
CDR3: CASSYDAGPPYGYTF
J: TRBJ1-2
V: TRBV6-6
D: .
size: .

DNA: TGTGCCAGCAGCTTCGGACAGGGGGGCGTCTTC
CDR3: CASSFGQGGVF
J: TRBJ1-2
V: TRBV11-2
D: TRBD1
size: .

DNA: TGTGCCAGCAGTCAAACAGGGCTGGCAGATACGCAGTATTTT
CDR3: CASSQTGLADTQYF
J: TRBJ2-3
V: TRBV6-5
D: .
size: .

DNA: TGTGCCAGCAGCCCCCTAGCGGGAGTGTTGGTTGAGCAGTTCTTC
CDR3: CASSPLAGVLVEQFF
J: TRBJ2-1
V: TRBV4-2
D: TRBD2
size: .

DNA: TGTGCCAGCAGCTTAAGGCTAGCGGGAGGGAATGAGCAGTACTTC
CDR3: CASSLRLAGGNEQYF
J: TRBJ2-7
V: TRBV7-2
D: TRBD2
size: few

DNA: TGTGCCAGCAGCCGCCCTAGCGGGGAGAACACCGGGGAGCTGTTTTTT
CDR3: CASSRPSGENTGELFF
J: TRBJ2-2
V: TRBV7-3
D: TRBD2
size: .

DNA: TGTGCTAGTGGTTCAGTCTTGGAGAGCTATGGCTACACCTTC
CDR3: CASGSVLESYGYTF
J: TRBJ1-2
V: TRBV12-5
D: .
size: .

DNA: TGTGCCAGCAGCTTAGAGGCAGGATCCTACGAGCAGTACTTC
CDR3: CASSLEAGSYEQYF
J: TRBJ2-7
V: TRBV7-2
D: .
size: .

DNA: TGTGCCAGCAGCTCCCCCCTGGGTGGCTACACCTTC
CDR3: CASSSPLGGYTF
J: TRBJ1-2
V: TRBV7-2
D: .
size: .

DNA: TGTGCCAGCTCACCCGCGACTAGCGGGGTAGGAGAGACCCAGTACTTC
CDR3: CASSPATSGVGETQYF
J: TRBJ2-5
V: TRBV18
D: TRBD2
size: .

DNA: TGTGCCAGCAGCCGCAACCCAGCGGGGCTCGAGACCCAGTACTTC
CDR3: CASSRNPAGLETQYF
J: TRBJ2-5
V: TRBV7-2
D: TRBD2
size: once

DNA: TGTGCCAGCAGTAGACAGGGGAGCACCGGGGAGCTGTTTTTT
CDR3: CASSRQGSTGELFF
J: TRBJ2-2
V: TRBV2
D: TRBD1
size: .

DNA: TGCGCCAGCAGCGTACCTAGCGGGGGGGATACGCAGTATTTT
CDR3: CASSVPSGGDTQYF
J: TRBJ2-3
V: TRBV5-1
D: TRBD2
size: .

DNA: TGTGCCAGCAGCTGGGACACTGAAGCTTTCTTT
CDR3: CASSWDTEAFF
J: TRBJ1-1
V: TRBV5-6
D: .
size: few

DNA: TGTGCCAGCAGGGCCGAGGGACTGACCTACGAGCAGTACTTC
CDR3: CASRAEGLTYEQYF
J: TRBJ2-7
V: TRBV5-6
D: .
size: .

DNA: TGTGCTAGTGGTTTGGTAGTGGTAGCGGGGGTACACGAGCAGTACTTC
CDR3: CASGLVVVAGVHEQYF
J: TRBJ2-7
V: TRBV12-5
D: TRBD2
size: .

DNA: TGTGCCAGCAGCCCCGGGTCCCCCTACGAGCAGTACTTC
CDR3: CASSPGSPYEQYF
J: TRBJ2-7
V: TRBV5-4
D: .
size: .

DNA: TGCGCCAGCAGCTTGATTGACAGATCCTACGAGCAGTACTTC
CDR3: CASSLIDRSYEQYF
J: TRBJ2-7
V: TRBV5-1
D: .
size: .

DNA: TGTGCCAGCAGCATAAACCCCGCAGATACGCAGTATTTT
CDR3: CASSINPADTQYF
J: TRBJ2-3
V: TRBV5-5
D: .
size: .

DNA: TGTGCCAGCAGGCAAGGGGGCGCCGACGGGGAGCTGTTTTTT
CDR3: CASRQGGADGELFF
J: TRBJ2-2
V: TRBV7-9
D: TRBD1
size: .

DNA: TGTGCCAGCAGCACCCGGAGGGGTCCCTCTGGAAACACCATATATTTT
CDR3: CASSTRRGPSGNTIYF
J: TRBJ1-3
V: TRBV28
D: .
size: .

DNA: TGTGCCAGCATCGCACCGGATAGAAGCACAGATACGCAGTATTTT
CDR3: CASIAPDRSTDTQYF
J: TRBJ2-3
V: TRBV7-8
D: .
size: .

DNA: TGTGCCAGCAGGGACAGTTTAGATCAGCCCCAGCATTTT
CDR3: CASRDSLDQPQHF
J: TRBJ1-5
V: TRBV6-5
D: .
size: .

DNA: TGTGCCAGTACTTCTCAGGGGGTAAGGAATTCACCCCTCCACTTT
CDR3: CASTSQGVRNSPLHF
J: TRBJ1-6
V: TRBV19
D: TRBD1
size: .

DNA: TGTGCCAGCTGTTGCCCTGGACTGCTTAATCAGCCCCAGCATTTT
CDR3: CASCCPGLLNQPQHF
J: TRBJ1-5
V: TRBV25-1
D: .
size: once

DNA: TGTGCCAGCAGCCAAGGGATACGGGGGGGCTACGAGCAGTACTTC
CDR3: CASSQGIRGGYEQYF
J: TRBJ2-7
V: TRBV3-1/TRBV3-2
D: TRBD2
size: .

DNA: TGTGCCAGCAGCTTTTCTCAAGAGACCCAGTACTTC
CDR3: CASSFSQETQYF
J: TRBJ2-5
V: TRBV11-2
D: .
size: .

DNA: TGTGCCAGCAGTAACGGGCCGCACTACGAGCAGTACTTC
CDR3: CASSNGPHYEQYF
J: TRBJ2-7
V: TRBV6-5
D: .
size: .

DNA: TGTGCCAGCAGTCAGAGGTGGGATGAGCAGTTCTTC
CDR3: CASSQRWDEQFF
J: TRBJ2-1
V: TRBV12-3/TRBV12-4
D: .
size: .

DNA: TGTGCCTCCCGTGGGGGCAGCGGCCAAGAGACCCAGTACTTC
CDR3: CASRGGSGQETQYF
J: TRBJ2-5
V: TRBV7-9
D: .
size: once

DNA: TGTGCCAGCAGCCTTGGGACAGGGATGGGGAACACTGAAGCTTTCTTT
CDR3: CASSLGTGMGNTEAFF
J: TRBJ1-1
V: TRBV9
D: TRBD1
size: once

DNA: TGTGCCAGTAGTTCTGGACTAGCGCACTACAATGAGCAGTTCTTC
CDR3: CASSSGLAHYNEQFF
J: TRBJ2-1
V: TRBV19
D: TRBD2
size: .

DNA: TGTGCCAGCAGTGAGCAGCCGGGGGGCAATCAGCCCCAGCATTTT
CDR3: CASSEQPGGNQPQHF
J: TRBJ1-5
V: TRBV6-1
D: .
size: .

DNA: TGTGCCAGCAGTCCTTACACCAAAAGGGACACTGAAGCTTTCTTT
CDR3: CASSPYTKRDTEAFF
J: TRBJ1-1
V: TRBV6-5
D: .
size: .

DNA: TGTGCCAGCAGCCGGACAGGTCCCTACGAGCAGTACTTC
CDR3: CASSRTGPYEQYF
J: TRBJ2-7
V: TRBV5-8
D: TRBD1
size: few

DNA: TGTGCCTGGAGTCAGGGGGGGAACACTGAAGCTTTCTTT
CDR3: CAWSQGGNTEAFF
J: TRBJ1-1
V: TRBV30
D: TRBD1
size: .

DNA: TGTGCCAGCAGCACGACAGGGAGCAATCAGCCCCAGCATTTT
CDR3: CASSTTGSNQPQHF
J: TRBJ1-5
V: TRBV7-8
D: TRBD1
size: few

DNA: TGTGCCAGCAGCTTAGGGGCACTAGCGGGTTTGGGAGAGACCCAGTACTTC
CDR3: CASSLGALAGLGETQYF
J: TRBJ2-5
V: TRBV7-2
D: TRBD2
size: .

DNA: TGCGCCAGCAGCCAAGATGCTGCTAGCGGGAGATCATGGTCAGATACGCAGTATTTT
CDR3: CASSQDAASGRSWSDTQYF
J: TRBJ2-3
V: TRBV4-1
D: TRBD2
size: .

DNA: TGTGCCAGCAAAGACCCGTTGGTAGCGGGAGATGAGTACACCGGGGAGCTGTTTTTT
CDR3: CASKDPLVAGDEYTGELFF
J: TRBJ2-2
V: TRBV7-6
D: TRBD2
size: .

DNA: TGCGCCAGCAGCCAAGAACAGGGGGCGGGCTATGGCTACACCTTC
CDR3: CASSQEQGAGYGYTF
J: TRBJ1-2
V: TRBV4-3
D: TRBD1
size: few

DNA: TGTGCCAGCAGCACCCGACAGGAGGTGGACTCTGAAGCTTTCTTT
CDR3: CASSTRQEVDSEAFF
J: TRBJ1-1
V: TRBV7-9
D: .
size: .